A single sample is the source of the 9 T cell receptor beta chains below, sequenced in a study of blood T cells in healthy people across ages. A second PCR of about 7 to 12 cycles used a sample-barcoded 5' primer and a J-beta primer mix. Via MiXCR, TCRdb re-called the 5' RACE reads, giving one row per CDR3 protein. The sample has 1.5 million to 2 million distinct CDR3 sequences; 28% are singletons. The specimen was blood. Every receptor here comes from a woman in her twenties or thirties in good health.

This clonotype was seen ten or more times. The V and J genes are TRBV20-1 and TRBJ2-7, with D perhaps matching TRBD2 (6 bases). V was shortened by 4 bases and J by 6 bases, with 13 bases between the two germline ends. Looked up from germline, CDR1 is DFQATT and CDR2 is SNEGSKA (reference sequence). The CDR3 totals 12 residues. The CDR3 nucleotides read TGCAGTGCTAATATGCGGGACGGCGAGCAGTACTTC. Translation: CSANMRDGEQYF.

CDR3 in amino acids: CSARDWGTRGSYEQYF. The CDR3, as DNA: TGCAGTGCTAGAGATTGGGGGACCCGGGGGTCCTACGAGCAGTACTTC. V usage is TRBV20-1 and J usage is TRBJ2-7, with D tentatively TRBD2 (6 bases). V was clipped by 0 bases and J by 1 base, with 16 bases between them. CDR3 length: 16 amino acids. Looked up from germline, CDR1 is DFQATT and CDR2 is SNEGSKA (reference sequence).

This clonotype was seen more than once but under ten times. The chain carries TRBV5-1 and TRBJ2-1; TRBD2 agrees at 16 bases. Trimming removed 3 bases from V and 15 bases from J; junction bases left unmatched: 6. The CDR3 consists of 14 residues. CDR1 SGHRS and CDR2 YFSETQ come from the germline V gene. CDR3 in amino acids: CASSWGTSGRDPFF. The CDR3 coding sequence is TGCGCCAGCAGCTGGGGGACTAGCGGGAGGGACCCGTTCTTC.

As regards this clonotype: The missing conserved phenylalanine or tryptophan at the end of this CDR3 makes a read error likely. This rearrangement joins TRBV3-1 to TRBJ2-2; 10 bases line up with TRBD1. The V segment lost 0 bases and the J segment 3 bases; nucleotides outside the gene matches: 7. This CDR3 is 18 amino acids long. Germline V gene data show CDR1 as LGHDT and CDR2 as YNNKEL (reference sequence). CDR3 protein: CASSQEDRGVSDTGELFC. CDR3 DNA sequence: TGTGCCAGCAGCCAAGAGGACAGGGGGGTGTCGGACACCGGGGAGCTGTTTTGT.

A word on this clonotype: One base away lies a much larger clone, so this may be a sequencing read error. V gene TRBV28 combines with J gene TRBJ2-7, with no clear D. Per germline, CDR1 MDHEN and CDR2 SYDVKM. V was pared by 7 bases and J by 6 bases, with 22 bases between. The CDR3 is 15 residues long. CDR3 amino acids: CASITSGQDQVEQYF. CDR3 DNA sequence: TGTGCCAGCATTACCTCCGGGCAGGACCAGGTCGAGCAGTACTTC.

The chain is built from TRBV11-2 and TRBJ2-7; no firm D call. Germline CDR1 SGHAT, CDR2 FQNNGV. CDR3 length: 13 amino acids. Deletions cut 3 bases from V and 3 bases from J, with 9 bases between. CDR3: CASSFAEIYEQYF. The CDR3 bases are TGTGCCAGCAGCTTTGCAGAAATCTACGAGCAGTACTTC.

The chain is built from TRBV29-1 and TRBJ1-2; D gene unclear. The V end lost 5 bases, the J end lost 6 bases, and 16 bases lay between the germline ends. Germline lookup yields CDR1 SQVTM and CDR2 ANQGSEA. The CDR3 extends over 13 amino acids. The CDR3 reads CSVYLTGTNGYTF. The CDR3 nucleotides are TGCAGCGTTTATCTGACGGGCACTAATGGCTACACCTTC.

This clonotype appeared a few times. The rearrangement joins TRBV6-5 to TRBJ1-2, with TRBD1 identical over 7 bases. CDR3 length equals 16 residues. Germline V gives CDR1 MNHEY, CDR2 SVGAGI. J gave up 5 bases and V 4 bases, and 13 bases lay outside the gene matches. CDR3 coding DNA: TGTGCCAGCAGTTCCCCCAGACAGGGCCTTAAATATGGCTACACCTTC. Its protein product is CASSSPRQGLKYGYTF.

This sequence joins TRBV6-6 and TRBJ1-1; TRBD1 agrees at 8 bases. This CDR3 region has 17 residues. J lost 1 base, V lost 0 bases, and 7 bases had no gene match. CDR1 and CDR2 from the germline V gene are MNHNY and SVGAGI (reference sequence). The CDR3 spells CASSYSDRGRANTEAFF. CDR3 bases: TGTGCCAGCAGTTACTCAGACAGGGGTCGTGCGAACACTGAAGCTTTCTTT.